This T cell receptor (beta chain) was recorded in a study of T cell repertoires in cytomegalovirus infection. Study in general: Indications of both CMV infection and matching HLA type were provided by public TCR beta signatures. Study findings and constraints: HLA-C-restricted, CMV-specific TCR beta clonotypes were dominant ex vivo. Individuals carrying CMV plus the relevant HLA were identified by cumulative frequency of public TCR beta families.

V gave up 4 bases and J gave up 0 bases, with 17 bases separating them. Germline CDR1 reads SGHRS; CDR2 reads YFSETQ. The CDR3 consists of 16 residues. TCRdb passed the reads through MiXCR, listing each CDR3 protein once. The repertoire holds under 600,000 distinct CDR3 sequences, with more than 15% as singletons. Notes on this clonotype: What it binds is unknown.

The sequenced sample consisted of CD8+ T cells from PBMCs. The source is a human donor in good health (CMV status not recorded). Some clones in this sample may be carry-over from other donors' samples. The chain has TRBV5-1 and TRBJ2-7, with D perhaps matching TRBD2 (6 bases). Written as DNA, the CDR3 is TGCGCCAGCAGCCCTAGGACTAACGAATACTCCTACGAGCAGTACTTC. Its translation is CASSPRTNEYSYEQYF.